Given below is one TCR beta chain in context. These data belong to a study of T cell changes during pregnancy in multiple sclerosis. Sequencing was performed with immunoSEQ multiplex PCR; in TCRdb, only in-frame clones are kept and a portion is missing. Of 50,000 to 70,000 clones in the sample, approximately 92% are singletons; the top ten hold approximately 1.5%. This CDR3 is 14 amino acids long. Trimming took 5 bases from V and 4 from J; bases not matched to a gene: 3. The germline V gene has CDR1 MDHEN and CDR2 SYDVKM. The source was peripheral blood, collected in the second trimester of pregnancy. The genes are TRBV28 and TRBJ1-2, with 11 bases that match TRBD1. This TCR was sampled from a female donor with multiple sclerosis, enrolled in a pregnancy study. The CDR3 coding sequence is TGTGCCAGCAGTGGGACAGGGGGAGCCTATGGCTACACCTTC. This codes for CASSGTGGAYGYTF.